The clone carrying this T cell receptor beta chain was counted a few times. What it recognizes is unknown. Donors, without exception, were Caucasian adults residing in Nashville, Tennessee. Germline assignment: CDR1 SGHRS and CDR2 YFSETQ. V was clipped by 4 bases and J by 0 bases, with 7 bases between them. The CDR3 loop spans 13 amino acids. The sample is drawn from a study of shared clonotypes between healthy human individuals. Study at large: The plates for each donor numbered three CD4 naive, three CD4 memory, two CD8 naive and one CD8 memory.

The study, taken as a whole, reports: It was anticipated that sequencing depth would influence how many clonotypes donors shared.

Sorted-subset replicate PCR reactions were performed with about 200 ng DNA, corresponding to roughly 27,000 T cell genomes. Produced via immunoSEQ multiplex PCR; TCRdb's table is partial and in-frame only. The data contain 780,000 or so clones, 72% of them singletons. The source is a woman aged 30 to 39 in good health. Sequences were obtained from memory CD4+ T cells sorted from blood. Subset indicated: CD45RA-negative fraction. V and J are TRBV5-1 and TRBJ1-2; TRBD1 might be the D (5 bases). The CDR3 coding sequence is TGCGCCAGCAGCGTGACAGCTAACTATGGCTACACCTTC. Translated, it gives CASSVTANYGYTF.